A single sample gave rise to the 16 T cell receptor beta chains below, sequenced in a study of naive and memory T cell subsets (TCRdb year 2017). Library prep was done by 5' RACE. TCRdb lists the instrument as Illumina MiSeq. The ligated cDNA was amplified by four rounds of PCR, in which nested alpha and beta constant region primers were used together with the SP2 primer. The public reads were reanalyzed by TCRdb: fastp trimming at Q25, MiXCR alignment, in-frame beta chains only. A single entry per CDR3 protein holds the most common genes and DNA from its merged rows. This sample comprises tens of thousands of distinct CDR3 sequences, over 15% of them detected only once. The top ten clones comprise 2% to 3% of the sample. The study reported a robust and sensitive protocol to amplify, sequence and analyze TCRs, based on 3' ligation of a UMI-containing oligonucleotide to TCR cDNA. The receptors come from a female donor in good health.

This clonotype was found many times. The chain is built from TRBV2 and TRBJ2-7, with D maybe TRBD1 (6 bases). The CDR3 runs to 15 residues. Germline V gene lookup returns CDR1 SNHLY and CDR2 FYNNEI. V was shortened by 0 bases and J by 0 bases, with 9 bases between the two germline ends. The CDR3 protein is CASSEAQDSSYEQYF. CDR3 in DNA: TGTGCCAGCAGTGAAGCTCAGGACAGCTCCTACGAGCAGTACTTC.

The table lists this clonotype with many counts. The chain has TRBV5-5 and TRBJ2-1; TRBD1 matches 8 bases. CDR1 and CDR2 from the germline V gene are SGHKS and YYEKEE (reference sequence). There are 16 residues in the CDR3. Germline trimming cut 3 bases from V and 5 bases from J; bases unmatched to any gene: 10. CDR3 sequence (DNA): TGTGCCAGCAGCTGGACAGGGACAAGGGTAAACAATGAGCAGTTCTTC. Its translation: CASSWTGTRVNNEQFF.

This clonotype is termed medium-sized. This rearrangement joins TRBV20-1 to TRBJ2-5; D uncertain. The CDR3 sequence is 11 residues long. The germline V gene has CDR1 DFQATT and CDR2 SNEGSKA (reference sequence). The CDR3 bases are TGCAGCGCCAGGATAAGAGAGACCCAGTACTTC. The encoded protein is CSARIRETQYF.

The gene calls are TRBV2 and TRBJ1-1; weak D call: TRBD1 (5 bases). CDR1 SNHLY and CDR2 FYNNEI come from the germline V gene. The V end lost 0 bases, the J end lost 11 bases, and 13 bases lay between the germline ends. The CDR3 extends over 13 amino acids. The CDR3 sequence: CASSEARAGAAFF. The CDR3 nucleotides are TGTGCCAGCAGTGAAGCGCGAGCCGGGGCGGCTTTCTTT.

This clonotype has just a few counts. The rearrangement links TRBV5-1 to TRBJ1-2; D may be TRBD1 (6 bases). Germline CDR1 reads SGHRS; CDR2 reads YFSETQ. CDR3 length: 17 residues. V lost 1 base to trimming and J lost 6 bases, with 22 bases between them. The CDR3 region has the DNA TGCGCCAGCAGCTTGCTACAAGGGGGAATTCCGAGCCATGGCTACACCTTC. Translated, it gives CASSLLQGGIPSHGYTF.

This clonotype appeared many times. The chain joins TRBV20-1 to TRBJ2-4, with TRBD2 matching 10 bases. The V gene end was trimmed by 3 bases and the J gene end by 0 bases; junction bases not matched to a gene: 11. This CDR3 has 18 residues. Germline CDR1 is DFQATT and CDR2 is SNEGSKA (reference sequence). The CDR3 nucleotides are TGCAGTGCTAGCCCCGCTAGCGGGGGAACTGGAGCCAAAAACATTCAGTACTTC. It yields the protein CSASPASGGTGAKNIQYF.

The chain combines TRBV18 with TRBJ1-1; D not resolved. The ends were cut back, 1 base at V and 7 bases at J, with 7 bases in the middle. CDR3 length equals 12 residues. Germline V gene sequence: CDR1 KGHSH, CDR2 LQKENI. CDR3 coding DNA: TGTGCCAGCTCACCACGGTTACATGAAGCTTTCTTT. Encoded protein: CASSPRLHEAFF.

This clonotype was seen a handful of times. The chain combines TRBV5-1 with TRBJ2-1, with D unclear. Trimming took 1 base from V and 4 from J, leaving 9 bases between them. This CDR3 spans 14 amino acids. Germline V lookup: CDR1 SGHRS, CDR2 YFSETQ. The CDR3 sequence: CASSLPSPYNEQFF. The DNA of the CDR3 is TGCGCCAGCAGCTTGCCCTCCCCTTACAATGAGCAGTTCTTC.

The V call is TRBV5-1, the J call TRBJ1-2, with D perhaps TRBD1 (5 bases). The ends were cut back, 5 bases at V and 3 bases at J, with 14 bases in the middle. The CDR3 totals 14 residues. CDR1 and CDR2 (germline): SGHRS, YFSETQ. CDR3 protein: CASREDTGDYGYTF. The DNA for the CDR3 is TGCGCCAGCAGAGAAGATACAGGAGACTATGGCTACACCTTC.

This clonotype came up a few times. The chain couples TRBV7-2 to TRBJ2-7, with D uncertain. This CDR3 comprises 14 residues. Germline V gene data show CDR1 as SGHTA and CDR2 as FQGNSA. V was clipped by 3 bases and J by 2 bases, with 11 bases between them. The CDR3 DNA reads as TGTGCCAGCAGCTTGGCAGGCCGACCCTACGAGCAGTACTTC. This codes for CASSLAGRPYEQYF.

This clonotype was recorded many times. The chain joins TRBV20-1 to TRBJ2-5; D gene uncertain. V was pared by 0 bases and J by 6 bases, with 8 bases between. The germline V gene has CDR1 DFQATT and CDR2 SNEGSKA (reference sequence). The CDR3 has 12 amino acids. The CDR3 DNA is TGCAGTGCTAGAGATATCTCGCAGACCCAGTACTTC. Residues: CSARDISQTQYF.

The CDR3 DNA reads as TGTGCCAGCAGCTTAGCGAGGACGGATCACTACGAGCAGTACTTC. Translated, it gives CASSLARTDHYEQYF. V is TRBV7-9 and J is TRBJ2-7; D gene unclear. Germline V gene data show CDR1 as SEHNR and CDR2 as FQNEAQ (reference sequence). The ends were cut back, 0 bases at V and 3 bases at J, with 12 bases in the middle. This CDR3 spans 15 amino acids.

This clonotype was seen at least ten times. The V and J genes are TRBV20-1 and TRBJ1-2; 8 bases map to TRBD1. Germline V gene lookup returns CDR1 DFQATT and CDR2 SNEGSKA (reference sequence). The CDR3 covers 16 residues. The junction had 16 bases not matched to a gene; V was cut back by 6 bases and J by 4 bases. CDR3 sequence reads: CSALPRGTGSAYGYTF. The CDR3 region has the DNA TGCAGTGCCCTACCTAGAGGGACAGGCAGCGCCTATGGCTACACCTTC.

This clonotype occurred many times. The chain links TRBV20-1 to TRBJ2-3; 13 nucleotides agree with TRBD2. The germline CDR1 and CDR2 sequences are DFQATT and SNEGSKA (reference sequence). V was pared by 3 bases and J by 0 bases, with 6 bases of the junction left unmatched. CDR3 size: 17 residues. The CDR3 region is CSASLLAGGTSTDTQYF. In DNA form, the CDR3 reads TGCAGTGCTAGTTTACTAGCGGGGGGGACTAGCACAGATACGCAGTATTTT.

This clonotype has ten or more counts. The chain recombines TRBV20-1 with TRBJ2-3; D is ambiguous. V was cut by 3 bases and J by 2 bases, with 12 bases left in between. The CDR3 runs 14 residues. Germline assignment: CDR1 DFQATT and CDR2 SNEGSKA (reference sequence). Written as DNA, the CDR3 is TGCAGTGCTAGGCCGATTATCTTCACAGATACGCAGTATTTT. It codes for CSARPIIFTDTQYF.

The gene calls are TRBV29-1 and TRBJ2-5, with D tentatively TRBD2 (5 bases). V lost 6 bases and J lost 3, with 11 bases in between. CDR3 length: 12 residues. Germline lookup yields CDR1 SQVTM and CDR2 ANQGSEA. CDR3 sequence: CSVRAYEETQYF. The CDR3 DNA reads TGCAGCGTGAGGGCTTACGAAGAGACCCAGTACTTC.